The rows below give T cell receptor beta chains drawn from one sample of a study of brain T cells in children with intractable seizures. TCRdb keeps only in-frame clones here, not all; method: immunoSEQ multiplex PCR. The sample shows 300,000 to 400,000 clones, more than 85% of them seen only once. The specimen was peripheral blood, collected 4 to 5 months after surgery. The receptors were gathered from a boy less than two years old with tuberous sclerosis and intractable seizures. Each CDR3 is given with its conserved first and last residue. A D gene is named only where the DNA matches it firmly. Not all rows give a size; the values are once, few, many and, for expanded clones, a class.

TRBV5-1,TRBJ2-2,.,.,CASRILVGAHTGELFF,TGCGCCAGCAGGATACTAGTCGGGGCCCACACCGGGGAGCTGTTTTTT
TRBV7-9,TRBJ1-1,.,.,CASSFQNTEAFF,TGTGCCAGCAGTTTCCAGAACACTGAAGCTTTCTTT
TRBV28,TRBJ1-5,.,.,CASSSPVQPQHF,TGTGCCAGCAGTTCTCCGGTTCAGCCCCAGCATTTT
TRBV10-2,TRBJ2-3,.,TRBD2,CASRGLVLTDTQYF,TGCGCCAGCAGGGGACTAGTCCTGACAGATACGCAGTATTTT
TRBV6-5,TRBJ2-1,.,TRBD1,CASSPDRGSHNEQFF,TGTGCCAGCAGCCCCGACAGGGGGTCACACAATGAGCAGTTCTTC
TRBV9,TRBJ2-1,.,TRBD2,CASSVVPSLANSYNEQFF,TGTGCCAGCAGCGTAGTGCCCTCACTAGCGAACTCCTACAATGAGCAGTTCTTC
TRBV5-1,TRBJ1-3,.,.,CASSLEGSGNTIYF,TGCGCCAGCAGCTTGGAAGGATCTGGAAACACCATATATTTT
TRBV19,TRBJ2-1,.,TRBD2,CASKGGSYSYNEQFF,TGTGCCAGTAAGGGCGGGAGTTATTCCTACAATGAGCAGTTCTTC
TRBV9,TRBJ1-1,once,.,CASSVEGHGPNTEAFF,TGTGCCAGCAGCGTAGAGGGTCATGGCCCGAACACTGAAGCTTTCTTT
TRBV6-6,TRBJ1-5,.,.,CASSPEVNSNQPQHF,TGTGCCAGCAGTCCCGAGGTAAATAGCAATCAGCCCCAGCATTTT
TRBV2,TRBJ1-5,.,.,CASSVRANGGNQPQHF,TGTGCCAGCAGTGTACGGGCTAATGGTGGCAATCAGCCCCAGCATTTT
TRBV19,TRBJ1-5,few,TRBD1,CASSMSARGLGQPQHF,TGTGCCAGTAGTATGTCGGCTAGGGGGCTAGGGCAGCCCCAGCATTTT
TRBV12-3/TRBV12-4,TRBJ2-7,.,.,CASSSAVHEQYF,TGTGCCAGCAGTTCCGCCGTCCACGAGCAGTACTTC
TRBV5-1,TRBJ1-6,.,.,CASSPRTDSYNSPLHF,TGCGCCAGCAGCCCGCGGACAGACTCCTATAATTCACCCCTCCACTTT
TRBV5-1,TRBJ2-6,.,.,CASSLGTGANVLTF,TGCGCCAGCAGCTTGGGGACTGGGGCCAACGTCCTGACTTTC
TRBV2,TRBJ1-2,.,TRBD1,CASRVTGVYGYTF,TGTGCCAGCAGGGTGACAGGGGTCTATGGCTACACCTTC
TRBV12-3/TRBV12-4,TRBJ1-1,.,.,CASSRNTEAFF,TGTGCCAGCAGTCGGAACACTGAAGCTTTCTTT
TRBV6-6,TRBJ1-1,few,.,CASSDSDGGTEAFF,TGTGCCAGCAGTGACTCTGACGGTGGCACTGAAGCTTTCTTT
TRBV9,TRBJ1-3,.,.,CASSVGGGLGNTIYF,TGTGCCAGCAGCGTAGGGGGAGGGCTTGGAAACACCATATATTTT
TRBV4-1,TRBJ2-7,.,TRBD2,CASSQGRGLAERIYEQYF,TGCGCCAGCAGCCAAGGCAGGGGACTAGCGGAGAGAATCTACGAGCAGTACTTC
TRBV12-1,TRBJ2-5,.,.,CASSFSPGLAEETQYF,TGTGCCAGCAGCTTTTCGCCCGGACTAGCGGAAGAGACCCAGTACTTC
TRBV9,TRBJ1-1,.,TRBD1,CASSVGSGGPYLF,TGTGCCAGCAGCGTAGGGTCAGGGGGGCCATACCTTTTT
TRBV2,TRBJ1-5,.,.,CASSPWTEVQPQHF,TGTGCCAGCAGCCCCTGGACAGAGGTTCAGCCCCAGCATTTT
TRBV13,TRBJ1-3,.,.,CASSPGESGNTIYF,TGTGCCAGCAGCCCAGGGGAATCTGGAAACACCATATATTTT
TRBV5-4,TRBJ1-1,.,.,CASSLVGEWTEAFF,TGTGCCAGCAGCTTGGTCGGGGAGTGGACTGAAGCTTTCTTT
TRBV7-2,TRBJ2-3,.,TRBD2,CASSLTSGTDTQYF,TGTGCCAGCAGCTTAACTAGCGGCACAGATACGCAGTATTTT
TRBV6-1,TRBJ2-1,.,TRBD1,CASSAQIQGSSYNEQFF,TGTGCCAGCAGTGCCCAGATACAGGGGAGCTCCTACAATGAGCAGTTCTTC
TRBV27,TRBJ1-1,once,TRBD1,CASSPTYRGQNTEAFF,TGTGCCAGCAGTCCGACCTACAGGGGGCAGAACACTGAAGCTTTCTTT
TRBV3-1/TRBV3-2,TRBJ2-1,.,TRBD1,CASSQERDRVNEQFF,TGTGCCAGCAGCCAAGAAAGGGACAGGGTGAATGAGCAGTTCTTC
TRBV19,TRBJ1-1,.,.,CASTSMGGGSVAFF,TGTGCCAGTACCTCCATGGGAGGGGGTTCGGTAGCTTTCTTT
TRBV15,TRBJ1-2,.,.,CATSRGGREAHGYTF,TGTGCCACCAGCAGAGGCGGCAGGGAGGCCCATGGCTACACCTTC
TRBV10-3,TRBJ1-2,.,TRBD1,CAISGTGGPLYGYTF,TGTGCCATCAGCGGGACAGGGGGCCCTCTCTATGGCTACACCTTC
TRBV30,TRBJ1-3,few,.,CAWTGYSGNTIYF,TGTGCCTGGACAGGGTATTCGGGAAACACCATATATTTT
TRBV18,TRBJ2-3,.,.,CASSPNGALGVDTQYF,TGTGCCAGCTCACCAAATGGAGCACTAGGGGTAGATACGCAGTATTTT
TRBV18,TRBJ2-5,.,.,CASSPGAAQETQYF,TGTGCCAGCTCACCGGGGGCAGCTCAAGAGACCCAGTACTTC
TRBV29-1,TRBJ2-7,.,TRBD2,CSVVGLAGPRGFDEQYF,TGCAGCGTTGTGGGCCTAGCGGGACCCCGGGGCTTTGACGAGCAGTACTTC